This T cell receptor beta chain was observed in a study of early T cells in non-severe SARS-CoV-2 infection. About the study: Bulk RNA from unsorted whole blood was sequenced; chains were unpaired. Broader study findings: Clonotype matching in VDJdb favored anti-spike CD8 responses and did not capture private and CD4 specificities.

MiXCR, run by TCRdb on the 5' RACE reads, gives a single entry per CDR3 protein. The top ten hold 6.8% of the sample, which has 45,000 to 75,000 distinct CDR3 sequences, approximately 5.6% seen once. This clonotype was picked up many times. Its antigen remains unidentified. This CDR3 has 13 amino acids. The V gene lost 5 bases and the J gene lost 5 bases, with 10 bases spanning the gap. Germline V lookup: CDR1 SGHAT, CDR2 FQNNGV. Sequencing input: whole blood. The rearrangement joins TRBV11-2 to TRBJ1-5; D gene ambiguous. This TCR was sampled from an adult who was a healthcare worker with PCR-confirmed SARS-CoV-2 infection or an uninfected control (not recorded which). The CDR3, as DNA: TGTGCCAGCAGCCAACTTCCTGATCAGCCCCAGCATTTT. It yields the protein CASSQLPDQPQHF.